This TCR beta chain comes out of a study of blood T cell repertoires in COVID-19. Looking at the study overall: T cells, B-cell-depleted T cells, or PBMCs provided the cDNA or gDNA that served as material.

V was trimmed by 2 bases and J by 4 bases, leaving 10 bases between them. The CDR3 is made up of 14 amino acids. Germline V CDR1 and CDR2: MNHEY, SVGAGI. Profiled with immunoSEQ multiplex PCR; TCRdb holds only in-frame clones, not every one. The table has about 350,000 clones, approximately 89% seen once. Sequencing was performed on peripheral blood. The TCR sequence derives from a woman aged 60 to 75 with COVID-19, enrolled during active disease. The chain uses TRBV6-5 and TRBJ2-3, with D uncertain. In DNA form, the CDR3 reads TGTGCCAGCAGTTACCGTAGAGGTGCAGATACGCAGTATTTT. Translation gives CASSYRRGADTQYF.